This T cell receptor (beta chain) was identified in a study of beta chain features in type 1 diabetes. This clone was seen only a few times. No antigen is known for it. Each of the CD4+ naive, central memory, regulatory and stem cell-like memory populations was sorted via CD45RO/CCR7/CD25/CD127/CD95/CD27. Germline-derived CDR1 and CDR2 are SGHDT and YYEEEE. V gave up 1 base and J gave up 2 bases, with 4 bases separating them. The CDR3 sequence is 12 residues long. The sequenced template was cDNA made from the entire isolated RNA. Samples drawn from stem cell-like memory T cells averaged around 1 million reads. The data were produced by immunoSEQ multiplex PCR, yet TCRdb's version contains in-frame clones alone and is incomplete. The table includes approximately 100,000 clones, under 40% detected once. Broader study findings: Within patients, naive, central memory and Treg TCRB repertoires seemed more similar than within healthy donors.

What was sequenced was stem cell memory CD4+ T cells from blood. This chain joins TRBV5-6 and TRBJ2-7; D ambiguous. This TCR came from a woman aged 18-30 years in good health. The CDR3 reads CASSLWPYEQYF. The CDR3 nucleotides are TGTGCCAGCAGCTTGTGGCCCTACGAGCAGTACTTC. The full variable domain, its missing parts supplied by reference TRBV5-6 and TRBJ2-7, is DAGVTQSPTHLIKTRGQQVTLRCSPKSGHDTVSWYQQALGQGPQFIFQYYEEEERQRGNFPDRFSGHQFPNYSSELNVNALLLGDSALYLCASSLWPYEQYFGPGTRLTVT.